Listed below are T cell receptor beta chains from one sample, sequenced in a study of Graves' ophthalmopathy and Graves' hyperthyroidism. TCRdb reanalysed the multiplex PCR reads using MiXCR and keeps one entry per CDR3 protein. The sample comprises approximately 210,000 distinct CDR3 sequences, around 30% of which are singletons, and about 9.3% rests with the top ten. Material for sequencing was peripheral blood. These receptors were obtained from a man aged 50-60 years with Graves' ophthalmopathy. Both conserved end residues are part of each CDR3. The D gene is left open where the match is weak. Size is omitted from some rows. Given values are once, few, many or a class for expanded clones.

V,D,size,J,CDR3,DNA
TRBV6-2/TRBV6-3,NA,many,TRBJ1-3,CASSYSGGGSGNTIYF,TGTGCCAGCAGTTACTCCGGAGGCGGCTCTGGAAACACCATATATTTT
TRBV28,NA,many,TRBJ1-2,CASIFGTLNLGYTF,TGTGCCAGCATCTTCGGGACGCTTAATCTTGGCTACACCTTC
TRBV4-3,NA,many,TRBJ2-2,CASSQDRTSSGELFF,TGCGCCAGCAGCCAAGATAGGACGAGCTCCGGGGAGCTGTTTTTT
TRBV6-2/TRBV6-3,NA,NA,TRBJ2-7,CASSYSRDGGGGNYEQYF,TGTGCCAGCAGTTACTCGAGGGACGGAGGTGGGGGAAACTACGAGCAGTACTTC
TRBV11-2,NA,many,TRBJ2-7,CASRGTHDYEQYF,TGTGCCAGCAGGGGGACGCACGACTACGAGCAGTACTTC
TRBV12-3/TRBV12-4,TRBD1,many,TRBJ1-2,CASRPGQLHGYTF,TGTGCCAGCAGGCCGGGACAGCTACATGGCTACACCTTC
TRBV12-3/TRBV12-4,NA,many,TRBJ2-3,CASSFGSTDTQYF,TGTGCCAGCAGTTTTGGCAGCACAGATACGCAGTATTTT
TRBV15,TRBD1,many,TRBJ2-5,CATSMTGFRETQYF,TGTGCCACCAGCATGACAGGGTTTAGGGAGACCCAGTACTTC
TRBV6-2/TRBV6-3,TRBD1,NA,TRBJ1-5,CASSYSLRDSVRQPQHF,TGTGCCAGCAGTTACTCACTACGGGACAGCGTCCGGCAGCCCCAGCATTTT
TRBV12-3/TRBV12-4,NA,many,TRBJ2-2,CASSLPGTNTGELFF,TGTGCCAGCAGTTTACCGGGCACGAACACCGGGGAGCTGTTTTTT
TRBV10-3,TRBD2,many,TRBJ2-7,CAIGGGSGTSGRLYF,TGTGCCATCGGGGGGGGCTCAGGGACTAGCGGGAGACTGTACTTC
TRBV28,NA,many,TRBJ1-1,CASMDTMNTEAFF,TGTGCCAGCATGGACACCATGAACACTGAAGCTTTCTTT
TRBV6-1,NA,few,TRBJ2-7,CASSEEEGTVYEQYF,TGTGCCAGCAGTGAAGAAGAAGGGACCGTCTACGAGCAGTACTTC
TRBV28,NA,once,TRBJ1-6,CASSVDRRRSYNSPLHF,TGTGCCAGCAGTGTCGACAGGCGACGTTCCTATAATTCACCCCTCCACTTT
TRBV12-3/TRBV12-4,NA,NA,TRBJ1-2,CASSRDRFYGYTF,TGTGCCAGCAGCCGAGACAGGTTCTATGGCTACACCTTC
TRBV19,NA,many,TRBJ1-1,CASKPNARTGGTEAFF,TGTGCCAGTAAACCAAACGCTCGAACGGGAGGCACTGAAGCTTTCTTT
TRBV11-2,TRBD1,many,TRBJ2-1,CASSYRDRVFDEQFF,TGCGCCAGCAGCTACCGGGACAGGGTTTTCGATGAGCAGTTCTTC
TRBV7-6,NA,many,TRBJ2-4,CASSPGLGSFKNIQYF,TGTGCCAGCAGCCCCGGCCTAGGTAGCTTCAAAAACATTCAGTACTTC
TRBV2,NA,NA,TRBJ1-2,CASSARPASYGYTF,TGTGCCAGCAGTGCCCGGCCGGCCTCCTATGGCTACACCTTC
TRBV6-6,TRBD1,many,TRBJ2-7,CASSYETGGLEQYF,TGTGCCAGCAGTTACGAGACAGGGGGCCTGGAGCAGTACTTC
TRBV6-2/TRBV6-3,NA,many,TRBJ2-7,CASSYTRDGSSYEQYF,TGTGCCAGCAGTTACACCCGGGACGGGAGCTCCTACGAGCAGTACTTC
TRBV7-9,TRBD1,many,TRBJ1-1,CASSATGWDRNTEAFF,TGTGCCAGCAGCGCGACAGGGTGGGATCGGAACACTGAAGCTTTCTTT
TRBV6-5,NA,many,TRBJ2-7,CASSYEGGGRYEQYF,TGTGCCAGCAGTTACGAGGGGGGGGGCAGGTACGAGCAGTACTTC